A single T cell receptor (beta chain) is shown here with its context. This entry comes from a study of shared T cell receptors in the human thymus. Clones were sequenced by immunoSEQ multiplex PCR, and TCRdb holds only the in-frame ones, with some missing. The table has hundreds of thousands of clones, more than 75% seen once. The germline V and J ends were trimmed by 1 base and 5 bases, with 9 bases remaining between them. This CDR3 region has 14 residues. Germline CDR1 is SGHNT and CDR2 is YYREEE (reference sequence). In addition, the sample was reused for a study of human thymus T cells.

Sequenced input: thymocytes. The origin of this receptor is a boy under three years old with a congenital heart defect. The chain employs TRBV5-4 and TRBJ1-4, with D possibly being TRBD1 (5 bases). The CDR3 here is CASSLKGQNEKLFF. CDR3 DNA: TGTGCCAGCAGCTTGAAGGGGCAGAATGAAAAACTGTTTTTT.